The 3 T cell receptor beta chains reported below all come from one sample, sequenced in a study of blood T cell repertoires in COVID-19 (dated by TCRdb to 2020 to 2021). The library was produced with the immunoSEQ multiplex PCR assay. The table comes from immuneACCESS by way of TCRdb, which keeps in-frame sequences with V and J called. Part of the clones is missing from these tables; in studies checked, under half for an unresolved V gene and the rest for unknown reasons. The sample table records over 200,000 clones; about 89% of these occur just once. Together, the top ten hold roughly 6% of the sample. What was sequenced was peripheral blood. The source is a man aged 55 to 70 who had recovered from COVID-19.

The chain's CDR3 is CASSLSGQSYNSPLHF. CDR3 DNA: TGCGCCAGCAGCTTGTCGGGACAGTCCTATAATTCACCCCTCCACTTT. The chain couples TRBV5-1 to TRBJ1-6; 7 bases map to TRBD1. Germline V CDR1 and CDR2: SGHRS, YFSETQ. The CDR3 contains 16 residues. The ends lost 1 base at V and 1 base at J; junction bases unmatched: 2.

The chain joins TRBV19 to TRBJ2-1; 11 bases agree with TRBD2. The CDR3 has 15 residues. Per the germline V gene, CDR1 is LNHDA and CDR2 is SQIVND (reference sequence). V dropped 1 base and J dropped 9; count of bases not matched to a gene: 5. CDR3 nucleotides: TGTGCCAGTAGTATAGGACTAGCGGGGCCGGGTGAGCAGTTCTTC. It yields the protein CASSIGLAGPGEQFF.

CDR3 sequence reads: CSVGQANVLTF. CDR3 DNA sequence: TGCAGCGTTGGACAGGCCAACGTCCTGACTTTC. The V and J genes are TRBV29-1 and TRBJ2-6, with D hard to call. CDR1 and CDR2 (germline): SQVTM, ANQGSEA. This CDR3 has 11 amino acids. Trimming removed 4 bases at V and 6 bases at J, with 4 bases between.